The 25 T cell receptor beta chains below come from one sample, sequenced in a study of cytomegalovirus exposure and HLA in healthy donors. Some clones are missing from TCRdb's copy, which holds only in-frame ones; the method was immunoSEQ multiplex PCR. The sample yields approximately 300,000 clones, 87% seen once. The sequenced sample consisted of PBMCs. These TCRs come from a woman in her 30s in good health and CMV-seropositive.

CDR3 nucleotide sequence: TGTGCCAGCAGGGAACAGGCCTCCTACGAGCAGTACTTC. Its protein is CASREQASYEQYF. V gene TRBV27 combines with J gene TRBJ2-7, with a weak D call TRBD1 (5 bases). This CDR3 comprises 13 residues. The germline gives CDR1 MNHEY, CDR2 SMNVEV (reference sequence). V lost 6 bases to trimming and J lost 0 bases, with 9 bases between them.

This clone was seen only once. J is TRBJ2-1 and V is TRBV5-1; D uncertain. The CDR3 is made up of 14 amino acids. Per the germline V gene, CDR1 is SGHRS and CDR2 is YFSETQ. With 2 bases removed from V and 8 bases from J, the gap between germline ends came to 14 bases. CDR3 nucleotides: TGCGCCAGCAGCTTCGGTCCTGGGGTCCATGAGCAGTTCTTC. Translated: CASSFGPGVHEQFF.

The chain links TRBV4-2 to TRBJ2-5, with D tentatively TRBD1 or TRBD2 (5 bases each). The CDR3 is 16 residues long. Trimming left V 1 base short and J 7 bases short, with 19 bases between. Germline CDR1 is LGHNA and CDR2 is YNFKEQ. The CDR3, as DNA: TGTGCCAGCAGCCAAGTCGGGCAGGGACCTGTGGGGACCCAGTACTTC. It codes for CASSQVGQGPVGTQYF.

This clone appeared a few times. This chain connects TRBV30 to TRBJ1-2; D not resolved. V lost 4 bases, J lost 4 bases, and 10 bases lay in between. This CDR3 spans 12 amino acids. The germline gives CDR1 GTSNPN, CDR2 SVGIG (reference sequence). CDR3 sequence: CAWKGGSYGYTF. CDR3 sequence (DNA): TGTGCCTGGAAGGGCGGAAGCTATGGCTACACCTTC.

The DNA of the CDR3 is TGTGCCAGCAACCAAAGGGGACCTAGCAATCAGCCCCAGCATTTT. Its protein is CASNQRGPSNQPQHF. The chain is built from TRBV28 and TRBJ1-5, with D maybe TRBD1 (5 bases). Germline assignment: CDR1 MDHEN and CDR2 SYDVKM. V lost 7 bases, J lost 0 bases, and 13 bases lay in between. The CDR3 spans 15 residues.

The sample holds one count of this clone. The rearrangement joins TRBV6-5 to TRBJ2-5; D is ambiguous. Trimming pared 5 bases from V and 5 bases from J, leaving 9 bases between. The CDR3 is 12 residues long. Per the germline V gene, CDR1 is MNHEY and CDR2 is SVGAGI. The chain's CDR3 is CASSNSRETQYF. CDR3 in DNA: TGTGCCAGCAGTAACAGTAGGGAGACCCAGTACTTC.

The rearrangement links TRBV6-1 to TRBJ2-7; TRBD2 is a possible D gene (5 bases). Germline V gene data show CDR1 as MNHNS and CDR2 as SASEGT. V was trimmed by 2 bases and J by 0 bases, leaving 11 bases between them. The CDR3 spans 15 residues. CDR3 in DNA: TGTGCCAGCAGTGAATCGGGGTTTAGCTCCTACGAGCAGTACTTC. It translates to CASSESGFSSYEQYF.

The CDR3 nucleotides read TGTGCCAGCAGCTTAGGGGACTCTACCGGGGCGCTGCAGACCCAGTACTTC. Amino acids: CASSLGDSTGALQTQYF. The chain combines TRBV7-7 with TRBJ2-5; D perhaps matches TRBD2 (6 bases). Germline values: CDR1 SSHAT, CDR2 FNYEAQ (reference sequence). V was cut by 1 base and J by 6 bases, with 21 bases left in between. The CDR3 length is 17 residues.

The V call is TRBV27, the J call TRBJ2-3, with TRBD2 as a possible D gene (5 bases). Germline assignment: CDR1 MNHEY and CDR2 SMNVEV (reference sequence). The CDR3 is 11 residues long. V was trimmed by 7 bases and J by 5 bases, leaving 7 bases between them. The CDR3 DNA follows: TGTGCCAGCAAGGAGGTAGATACGCAGTATTTT. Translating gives CASKEVDTQYF.

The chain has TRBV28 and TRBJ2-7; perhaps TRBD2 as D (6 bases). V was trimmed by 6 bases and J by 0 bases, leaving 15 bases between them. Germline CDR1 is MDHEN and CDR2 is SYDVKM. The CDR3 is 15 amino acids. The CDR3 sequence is CASRGGSDYSYEQYF. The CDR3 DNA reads TGTGCCAGCAGGGGGGGTAGCGACTACTCCTACGAGCAGTACTTC.

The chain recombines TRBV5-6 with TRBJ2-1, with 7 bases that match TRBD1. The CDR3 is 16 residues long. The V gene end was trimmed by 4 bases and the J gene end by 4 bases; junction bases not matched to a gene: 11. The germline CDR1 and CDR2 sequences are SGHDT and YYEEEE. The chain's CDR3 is CASSPPPGQPYNEQFF. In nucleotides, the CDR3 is TGTGCCAGCAGCCCACCTCCGGGACAGCCATACAATGAGCAGTTCTTC.

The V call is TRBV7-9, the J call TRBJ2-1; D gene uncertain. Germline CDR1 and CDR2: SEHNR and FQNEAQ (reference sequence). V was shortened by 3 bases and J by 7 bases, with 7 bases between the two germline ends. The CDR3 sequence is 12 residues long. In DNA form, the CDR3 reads TGTGCCAGCAGCTTTACTGCAAATGAGCAGTTCTTC. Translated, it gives CASSFTANEQFF.

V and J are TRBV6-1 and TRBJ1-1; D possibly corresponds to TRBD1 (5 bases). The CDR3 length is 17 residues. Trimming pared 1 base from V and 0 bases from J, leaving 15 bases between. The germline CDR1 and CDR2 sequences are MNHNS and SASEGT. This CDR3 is CASSEGSGGGMNTEAFF. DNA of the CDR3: TGTGCCAGCAGTGAAGGGTCTGGGGGGGGGATGAACACTGAAGCTTTCTTT.

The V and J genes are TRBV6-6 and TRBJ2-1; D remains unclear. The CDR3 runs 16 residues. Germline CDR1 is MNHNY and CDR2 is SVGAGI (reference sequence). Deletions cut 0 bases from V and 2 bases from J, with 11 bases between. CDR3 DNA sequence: TGTGCCAGCAGTTACTCCCGTTCCCCTACCTACAATGAGCAGTTCTTC. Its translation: CASSYSRSPTYNEQFF.

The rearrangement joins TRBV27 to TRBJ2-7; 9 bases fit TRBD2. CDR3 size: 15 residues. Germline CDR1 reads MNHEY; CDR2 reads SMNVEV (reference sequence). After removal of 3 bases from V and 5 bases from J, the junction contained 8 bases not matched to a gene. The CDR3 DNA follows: TGTGCCAGCAGTTTGAGTAGCGGGAGTTCCAACGAGCAGTACTTC. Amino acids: CASSLSSGSSNEQYF.

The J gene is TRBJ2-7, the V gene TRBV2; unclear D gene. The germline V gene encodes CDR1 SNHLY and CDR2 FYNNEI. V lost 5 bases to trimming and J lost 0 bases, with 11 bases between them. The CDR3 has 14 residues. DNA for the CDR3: TGTGCCAGCAGTCGTGATCTCAGCTCCTACGAGCAGTACTTC. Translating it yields CASSRDLSSYEQYF. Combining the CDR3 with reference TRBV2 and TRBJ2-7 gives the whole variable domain EPEVTQTPSHQVTQMGQEVILRCVPISNHLYFYWYRQILGQKVEFLVSFYNNEISEKSEIFDDQFSVERPDGSNFTLKIRSTKLEDSAMYFCASSRDLSSYEQYFGPGTRLTVT.

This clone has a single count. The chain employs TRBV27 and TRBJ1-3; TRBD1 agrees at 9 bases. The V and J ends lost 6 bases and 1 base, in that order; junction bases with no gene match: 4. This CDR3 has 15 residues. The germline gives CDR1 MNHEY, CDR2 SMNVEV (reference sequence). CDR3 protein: CASSKDRGSGNTIYF. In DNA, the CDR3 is TGTGCCAGCAGCAAAGACAGGGGGTCTGGAAACACCATATATTTT.

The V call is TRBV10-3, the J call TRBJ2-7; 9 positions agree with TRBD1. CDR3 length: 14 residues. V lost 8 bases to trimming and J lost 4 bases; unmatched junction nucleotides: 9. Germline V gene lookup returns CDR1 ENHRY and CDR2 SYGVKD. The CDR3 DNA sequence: TGTGCCATCGCACCGGGACAGGGAGAGTACGAGCAGTACTTC. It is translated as CAIAPGQGEYEQYF.

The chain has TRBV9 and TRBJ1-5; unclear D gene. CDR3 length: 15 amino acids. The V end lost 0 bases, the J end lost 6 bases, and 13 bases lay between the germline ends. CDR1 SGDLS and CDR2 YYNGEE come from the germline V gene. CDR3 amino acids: CASSVAGDIGQPQHF. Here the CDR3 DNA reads TGTGCCAGCAGCGTAGCTGGAGACATCGGTCAGCCCCAGCATTTT.

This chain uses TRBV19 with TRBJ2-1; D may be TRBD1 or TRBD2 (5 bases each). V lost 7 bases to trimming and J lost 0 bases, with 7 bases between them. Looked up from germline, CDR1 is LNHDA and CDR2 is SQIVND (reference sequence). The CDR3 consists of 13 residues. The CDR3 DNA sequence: TGTGCCAGTAAGGGGAGCTCCTACAATGAGCAGTTCTTC. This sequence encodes CASKGSSYNEQFF.

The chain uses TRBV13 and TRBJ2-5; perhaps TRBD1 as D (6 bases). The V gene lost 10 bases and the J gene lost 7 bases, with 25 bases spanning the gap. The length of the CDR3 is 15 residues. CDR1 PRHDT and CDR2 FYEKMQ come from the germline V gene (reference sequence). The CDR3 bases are TGTGCCACTCTACGACGTTCAAGGGGGTCGTGGACCCAGTACTTC. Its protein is CATLRRSRGSWTQYF.

CDR3 in DNA: TGCGCCAGCAGCCAAGATGGAGGGACAGGGGGCTTCGCCGGGGAGCTGTTTTTT. As protein: CASSQDGGTGGFAGELFF. The chain couples TRBV4-1 to TRBJ2-2; 12 bases match TRBD1. The V gene's germline CDR1 is MGHRA and CDR2 YSYEKL. This CDR3 comprises 18 residues. V trimming: 0 bases; J trimming: 6 bases; junction bases outside the gene matches: 8.

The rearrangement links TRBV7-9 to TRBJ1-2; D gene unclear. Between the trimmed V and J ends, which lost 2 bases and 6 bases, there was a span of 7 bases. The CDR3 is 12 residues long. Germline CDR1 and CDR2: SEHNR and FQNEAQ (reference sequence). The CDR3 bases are TGTGCCAGCAGCTTACGCGCAGATGGCTACACCTTC. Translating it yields CASSLRADGYTF.

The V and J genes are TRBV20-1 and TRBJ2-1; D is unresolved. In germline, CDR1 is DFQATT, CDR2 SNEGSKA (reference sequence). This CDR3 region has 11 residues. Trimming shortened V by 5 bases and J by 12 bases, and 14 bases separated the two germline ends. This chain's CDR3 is CSAEVDWAQFF. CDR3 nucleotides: TGCAGTGCTGAGGTAGACTGGGCGCAGTTCTTC.

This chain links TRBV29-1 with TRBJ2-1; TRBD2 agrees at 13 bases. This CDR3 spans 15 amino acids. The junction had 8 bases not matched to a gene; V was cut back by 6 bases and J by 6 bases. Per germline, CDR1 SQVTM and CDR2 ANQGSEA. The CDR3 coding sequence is TGCAGCGTGACCGGGACTAGCGGGACGGGCAATGAGCAGTTCTTC. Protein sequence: CSVTGTSGTGNEQFF.